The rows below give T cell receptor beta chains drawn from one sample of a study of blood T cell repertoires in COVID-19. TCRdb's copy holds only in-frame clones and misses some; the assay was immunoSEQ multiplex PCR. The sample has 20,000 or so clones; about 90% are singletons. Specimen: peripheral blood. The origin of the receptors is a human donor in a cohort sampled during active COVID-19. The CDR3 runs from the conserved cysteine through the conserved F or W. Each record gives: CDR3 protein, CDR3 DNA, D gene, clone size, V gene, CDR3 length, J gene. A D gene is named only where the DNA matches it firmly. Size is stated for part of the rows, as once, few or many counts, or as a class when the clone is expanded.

CDR3 protein: CASSPAGVAGRHNEQFF
CDR3 DNA: TGTGCCAGCAGTCCAGCGGGGGTGGCCGGTAGACACAATGAGCAGTTCTTC
D gene: TRBD2
clone size: .
V gene: TRBV6-6
CDR3 length: 17
J gene: TRBJ2-1

CDR3 protein: CASSQVGRNTGELFF
CDR3 DNA: TGCGCCAGCAGCCAAGTGGGGCGGAACACCGGGGAGCTGTTTTTT
D gene: .
clone size: few
V gene: TRBV4-3
CDR3 length: 15
J gene: TRBJ2-2

CDR3 protein: CATSELGPAGGSETQYF
CDR3 DNA: TGTGCCACCAGTGAGTTGGGACCAGCGGGAGGATCTGAGACCCAGTACTTC
D gene: TRBD2
clone size: .
V gene: TRBV24-1
CDR3 length: 17
J gene: TRBJ2-5

CDR3 protein: CASSLAAGVTKNIQYF
CDR3 DNA: TGTGCCAGCAGCTTAGCGGCGGGGGTCACCAAAAACATTCAGTACTTC
D gene: TRBD2
clone size: .
V gene: TRBV7-2
CDR3 length: 16
J gene: TRBJ2-4

CDR3 protein: CASSYGTSMNEQFF
CDR3 DNA: TGTGCCAGCAGTTATGGGACTAGCATGAATGAGCAGTTCTTC
D gene: TRBD2
clone size: .
V gene: TRBV6-2/TRBV6-3
CDR3 length: 14
J gene: TRBJ2-1

CDR3 protein: CASRQGLTEAFF
CDR3 DNA: TGTGCCAGCCGACAGGGCCTCACTGAAGCTTTCTTT
D gene: TRBD1
clone size: once
V gene: TRBV19
CDR3 length: 12
J gene: TRBJ1-1

CDR3 protein: CASSPRTTHTGELFF
CDR3 DNA: TGTGCCAGCAGCCCTCGGACTACACACACCGGGGAGCTGTTTTTT
D gene: .
clone size: .
V gene: TRBV7-2
CDR3 length: 15
J gene: TRBJ2-2

CDR3 protein: CASSKQISTEAFF
CDR3 DNA: TGTGCCAGTAGTAAACAGATTTCTACTGAAGCTTTCTTT
D gene: .
clone size: .
V gene: TRBV19
CDR3 length: 13
J gene: TRBJ1-1

CDR3 protein: CASSLSSGGTGSIYGYTF
CDR3 DNA: TGTGCCAGCAGCTTATCATCCGGCGGGACAGGGAGCATCTATGGCTACACCTTC
D gene: TRBD1
clone size: .
V gene: TRBV7-9
CDR3 length: 18
J gene: TRBJ1-2

CDR3 protein: CSAEGLAGPYNEQFF
CDR3 DNA: TGCAGCGCCGAGGGGTTAGCGGGCCCCTACAATGAGCAGTTCTTC
D gene: TRBD2
clone size: .
V gene: TRBV29-1
CDR3 length: 15
J gene: TRBJ2-1

CDR3 protein: CASSLRGAYNEQFF
CDR3 DNA: TGTGCCAGCAGCCTGCGCGGGGCTTACAATGAGCAGTTCTTC
D gene: .
clone size: .
V gene: TRBV7-9
CDR3 length: 14
J gene: TRBJ2-1

CDR3 protein: CASSPQTLSSNQPQHF
CDR3 DNA: TGTGCCAGCTCACCTCAGACACTCTCTAGCAATCAGCCCCAGCATTTT
D gene: .
clone size: .
V gene: TRBV18
CDR3 length: 16
J gene: TRBJ1-5

CDR3 protein: CASSTRGRRTDTQYF
CDR3 DNA: TGTGCCAGCAGCACCAGGGGGCGCCGGACAGATACGCAGTATTTT
D gene: TRBD1
clone size: once
V gene: TRBV7-2
CDR3 length: 15
J gene: TRBJ2-3

CDR3 protein: CASSRDRQETQYF
CDR3 DNA: TGTGCCAGCAGCCGGGACAGACAAGAGACCCAGTACTTC
D gene: TRBD1
clone size: .
V gene: TRBV3-1/TRBV3-2
CDR3 length: 13
J gene: TRBJ2-5

CDR3 protein: CAWSVQFSNQPQHF
CDR3 DNA: TGTGCCTGGAGTGTACAGTTTAGCAATCAGCCCCAGCATTTT
D gene: .
clone size: .
V gene: TRBV30
CDR3 length: 14
J gene: TRBJ1-5

CDR3 protein: CASRIQGVDRGYTF
CDR3 DNA: TGTGCCAGCAGAATACAGGGGGTGGATCGTGGCTACACCTTC
D gene: TRBD1
clone size: .
V gene: TRBV6-5
CDR3 length: 14
J gene: TRBJ1-2

CDR3 protein: CASTAQGSNEKLFF
CDR3 DNA: TGTGCCAGTACCGCACAGGGATCTAATGAAAAACTGTTTTTT
D gene: .
clone size: .
V gene: TRBV19
CDR3 length: 14
J gene: TRBJ1-4

CDR3 protein: CASSGSGGAQDTQYF
CDR3 DNA: TGCGCCAGCAGTGGTAGCGGGGGGGCCCAAGATACGCAGTATTTT
D gene: TRBD2
clone size: .
V gene: TRBV10-2
CDR3 length: 15
J gene: TRBJ2-3

CDR3 protein: CATSDPGLGSDTQYF
CDR3 DNA: TGTGCCACCAGTGATCCAGGACTAGGTTCGGATACGCAGTATTTT
D gene: TRBD2
clone size: .
V gene: TRBV24-1
CDR3 length: 15
J gene: TRBJ2-3

CDR3 protein: CAISDGGQPQHF
CDR3 DNA: TGTGCCATCAGTGACGGGGGGCAGCCCCAGCATTTT
D gene: .
clone size: .
V gene: TRBV10-3
CDR3 length: 12
J gene: TRBJ1-5

CDR3 protein: CASSPQGNSPLHF
CDR3 DNA: TGTGCCAGCAGTCCACAGGGAAATTCACCCCTCCACTTT
D gene: .
clone size: .
V gene: TRBV6-2/TRBV6-3
CDR3 length: 13
J gene: TRBJ1-6

CDR3 protein: CASKGSAGGTGELFF
CDR3 DNA: TGTGCCAGTAAGGGGTCGGCAGGGGGCACCGGGGAGCTGTTTTTT
D gene: TRBD1
clone size: .
V gene: TRBV19
CDR3 length: 15
J gene: TRBJ2-2

CDR3 protein: CASTPLGVGLQETQYF
CDR3 DNA: TGTGCCAGCACCCCGTTGGGCGTGGGTTTACAAGAGACCCAGTACTTC
D gene: .
clone size: once
V gene: TRBV3-1/TRBV3-2
CDR3 length: 16
J gene: TRBJ2-5

CDR3 protein: CASSPGGGLVYNEQFF
CDR3 DNA: TGTGCCAGCAGCCCCGGAGGCGGACTAGTCTACAATGAGCAGTTCTTC
D gene: TRBD2
clone size: .
V gene: TRBV7-2
CDR3 length: 16
J gene: TRBJ2-1

CDR3 protein: CASSSKGQGPYEQYF
CDR3 DNA: TGTGCCAGCAGTTCCAAAGGACAGGGCCCCTACGAGCAGTACTTC
D gene: TRBD1
clone size: .
V gene: TRBV6-6
CDR3 length: 15
J gene: TRBJ2-7

CDR3 protein: CASSQERDTQYF
CDR3 DNA: TGTGCCAGCAGCCAAGAGCGAGATACGCAGTATTTT
D gene: .
clone size: .
V gene: TRBV3-1/TRBV3-2
CDR3 length: 12
J gene: TRBJ2-3

CDR3 protein: CASSRDSTGGRSPLHF
CDR3 DNA: TGCGCCAGCAGCCGGGATTCGACAGGGGGCAGGTCACCCCTCCACTTT
D gene: TRBD1
clone size: .
V gene: TRBV4-3
CDR3 length: 16
J gene: TRBJ1-6

CDR3 protein: CASSVEPSTDTQYF
CDR3 DNA: TGTGCCAGCAGCGTAGAGCCGAGCACAGATACGCAGTATTTT
D gene: .
clone size: .
V gene: TRBV9
CDR3 length: 14
J gene: TRBJ2-3

CDR3 protein: CASSQDMAWNQPQHF
CDR3 DNA: TGTGCCAGCAGCCAAGATATGGCTTGGAATCAGCCCCAGCATTTT
D gene: .
clone size: .
V gene: TRBV3-1/TRBV3-2
CDR3 length: 15
J gene: TRBJ1-5

CDR3 protein: CASRYREMNTEAFF
CDR3 DNA: TGTGCCAGCAGATACAGGGAGATGAACACTGAAGCTTTCTTT
D gene: .
clone size: .
V gene: TRBV19
CDR3 length: 14
J gene: TRBJ1-1

CDR3 protein: CASRIVGQVLGGYTF
CDR3 DNA: TGTGCCAGCAGGATCGTTGGACAGGTCCTGGGAGGCTACACCTTC
D gene: TRBD1
clone size: .
V gene: TRBV28
CDR3 length: 15
J gene: TRBJ1-2

CDR3 protein: CSASLPGVQETQYF
CDR3 DNA: TGCAGTGCTAGTCTCCCGGGGGTTCAAGAGACCCAGTACTTC
D gene: .
clone size: .
V gene: TRBV20-1
CDR3 length: 14
J gene: TRBJ2-5

CDR3 protein: CASRPGGVGNVLTF
CDR3 DNA: TGTGCCAGCAGGCCTGGGGGGGTGGGCAACGTCCTGACTTTC
D gene: TRBD2
clone size: .
V gene: TRBV7-2
CDR3 length: 14
J gene: TRBJ2-6

CDR3 protein: CASSPGGLGTEAFF
CDR3 DNA: TGTGCCAGCTCACCAGGAGGGCTTGGCACTGAAGCTTTCTTT
D gene: .
clone size: .
V gene: TRBV18
CDR3 length: 14
J gene: TRBJ1-1

CDR3 protein: CATSDLVGSGSGDTQYF
CDR3 DNA: TGTGCCACCAGTGATTTGGTAGGGAGTGGAAGTGGAGATACGCAGTATTTT
D gene: .
clone size: .
V gene: TRBV24-1
CDR3 length: 17
J gene: TRBJ2-3

CDR3 protein: CASRLVERASYNEQFF
CDR3 DNA: TGTGCAAGTCGCTTAGTCGAGCGGGCCTCCTACAATGAGCAGTTCTTC
D gene: .
clone size: .
V gene: TRBV12-2
CDR3 length: 16
J gene: TRBJ2-1

CDR3 protein: CASSFEAGRVSYGYTF
CDR3 DNA: TGTGCCAGCAGCTTTGAGGCAGGGAGGGTTAGCTATGGCTACACCTTC
D gene: .
clone size: .
V gene: TRBV7-2
CDR3 length: 16
J gene: TRBJ1-2

CDR3 protein: CASSLTGALSYNEQFF
CDR3 DNA: TGTGCCAGCAGCCTTACAGGGGCCCTATCCTACAATGAGCAGTTCTTC
D gene: TRBD1
clone size: .
V gene: TRBV5-6
CDR3 length: 16
J gene: TRBJ2-1

CDR3 protein: CASSRRVF
CDR3 DNA: TGTGCCAGCAGCCGGAGAGTCTTC
D gene: .
clone size: .
V gene: TRBV14
CDR3 length: 8
J gene: TRBJ2-1

CDR3 protein: CASSTAGNEKLFF
CDR3 DNA: TGTGCCAGTAGTACGGCAGGGAATGAAAAACTGTTTTTT
D gene: .
clone size: once
V gene: TRBV19
CDR3 length: 13
J gene: TRBJ1-4

CDR3 protein: CASSPYSSTDTQYF
CDR3 DNA: TGTGCCAGCTCACCGTACTCTAGCACAGATACGCAGTATTTT
D gene: .
clone size: .
V gene: TRBV18
CDR3 length: 14
J gene: TRBJ2-3

CDR3 protein: CASSASGGGYGYTF
CDR3 DNA: TGTGCCAGCAGTGCCTCCGGGGGGGGCTATGGCTACACCTTC
D gene: .
clone size: .
V gene: TRBV25-1
CDR3 length: 14
J gene: TRBJ1-2

CDR3 protein: CASSDHAPGYSYNSPLHF
CDR3 DNA: TGTGCCAGCAGTGACCATGCCCCAGGGTATTCCTATAATTCACCCCTCCACTTT
D gene: .
clone size: .
V gene: TRBV6-1
CDR3 length: 18
J gene: TRBJ1-6

CDR3 protein: CATSDSGRGTANTEAFF
CDR3 DNA: TGTGCCACCAGTGATTCCGGCCGCGGGACAGCGAACACTGAAGCTTTCTTT
D gene: TRBD1
clone size: .
V gene: TRBV24-1
CDR3 length: 17
J gene: TRBJ1-1

CDR3 protein: CASRTPTGPYEQYF
CDR3 DNA: TGTGCCAGCAGGACTCCAACAGGTCCCTACGAGCAGTACTTC
D gene: .
clone size: .
V gene: TRBV6-5
CDR3 length: 14
J gene: TRBJ2-7

CDR3 protein: CASSLWGGGAKKETQYF
CDR3 DNA: TGTGCCAGCAGCCTATGGGGCGGGGGGGCTAAAAAGGAGACCCAGTACTTC
D gene: TRBD2
clone size: .
V gene: TRBV28
CDR3 length: 17
J gene: TRBJ2-5

CDR3 protein: CASSRTGVVGSPLHF
CDR3 DNA: TGCGCCAGCAGCCGGACAGGGGTGGTAGGTTCACCCCTCCACTTT
D gene: TRBD1
clone size: .
V gene: TRBV5-1
CDR3 length: 15
J gene: TRBJ1-6

CDR3 protein: CATSSLMGRGSIRRQPQHF
CDR3 DNA: TGTGCCACCAGCTCTCTAATGGGCAGGGGATCGATAAGGCGTCAGCCCCAGCATTTT
D gene: .
clone size: .
V gene: TRBV15
CDR3 length: 19
J gene: TRBJ1-5

CDR3 protein: CASILAGSETQYF
CDR3 DNA: TGTGCCAGCATACTAGCGGGATCAGAGACCCAGTACTTC
D gene: TRBD2
clone size: .
V gene: TRBV7-9
CDR3 length: 13
J gene: TRBJ2-5

CDR3 protein: CASSLVGTANTGELFF
CDR3 DNA: TGTGCTAGCAGCTTAGTAGGGACAGCGAACACCGGGGAGCTGTTTTTT
D gene: TRBD1
clone size: once
V gene: TRBV7-7
CDR3 length: 16
J gene: TRBJ2-2

CDR3 protein: CASSESRGGDQPQHF
CDR3 DNA: TGCGCCAGCAGTGAGTCGCGGGGGGGGGACCAGCCCCAGCATTTT
D gene: .
clone size: few
V gene: TRBV10-2
CDR3 length: 15
J gene: TRBJ1-5